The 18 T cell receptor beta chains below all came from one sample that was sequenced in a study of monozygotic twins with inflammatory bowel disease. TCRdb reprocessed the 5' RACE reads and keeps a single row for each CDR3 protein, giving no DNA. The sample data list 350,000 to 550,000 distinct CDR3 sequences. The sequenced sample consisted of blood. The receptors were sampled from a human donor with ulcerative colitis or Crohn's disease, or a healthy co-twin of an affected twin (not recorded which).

The chain's CDR3 is CASSLRSSGRPSTITDTQYF. V and J are TRBV5-1 and TRBJ2-3; without DNA, the TCRdb call of TRBD2 cannot be checked. The CDR3 contains 20 residues. The V gene's germline CDR1 is SGHRS and CDR2 YFSETQ.

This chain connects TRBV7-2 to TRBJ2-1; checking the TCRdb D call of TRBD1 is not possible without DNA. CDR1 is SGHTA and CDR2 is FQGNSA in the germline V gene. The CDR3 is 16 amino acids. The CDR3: CASSPAGRSPSNEQFF.

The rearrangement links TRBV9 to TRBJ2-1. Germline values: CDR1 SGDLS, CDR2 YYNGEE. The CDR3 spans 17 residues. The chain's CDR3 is CASSVGFSSSSYNEQFF.

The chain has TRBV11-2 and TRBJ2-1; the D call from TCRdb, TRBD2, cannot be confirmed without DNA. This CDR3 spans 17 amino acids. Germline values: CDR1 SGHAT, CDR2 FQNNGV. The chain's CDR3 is CASSLELAGGRGNEQFF.

The CDR3 loop reads CSVEDGGKQGSYEQYF. The chain has TRBV29-1 and TRBJ2-7; TCRdb returns TRBD2, unconfirmable since there is no DNA. The CDR3 length is 16 residues. In germline, CDR1 is SQVTM, CDR2 ANQGSEA.

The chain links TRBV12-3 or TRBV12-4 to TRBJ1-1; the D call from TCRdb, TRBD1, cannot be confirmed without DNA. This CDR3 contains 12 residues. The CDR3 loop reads CASRVGGMGAFF.

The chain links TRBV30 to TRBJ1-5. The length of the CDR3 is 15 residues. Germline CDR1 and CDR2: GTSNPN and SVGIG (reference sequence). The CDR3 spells CAWSVPGSGNQPQHF. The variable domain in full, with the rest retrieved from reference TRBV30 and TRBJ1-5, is SQTIHQWPATLVQPVGSPLSLECTVEGTSNPNLYWYRQAAGRGLQLLFYSVGIGQISSEVPQNLSASRPQDRQFILSSKKLLLSDSGFYLCAWSVPGSGNQPQHFGDGTRLSIL.

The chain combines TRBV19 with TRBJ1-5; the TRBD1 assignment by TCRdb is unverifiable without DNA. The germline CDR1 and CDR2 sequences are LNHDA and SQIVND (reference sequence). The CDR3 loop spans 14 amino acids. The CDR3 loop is CASRTGISNQPQHF. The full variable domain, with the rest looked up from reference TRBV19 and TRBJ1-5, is DGGITQSPKYLFRKEGQNVTLSCEQNLNHDAMYWYRQDPGQGLRLIYYSQIVNDFQKGDIAEGYSVSREKKESFPLTVTSAQKNPTAFYLCASRTGISNQPQHFGDGTRLSIL.

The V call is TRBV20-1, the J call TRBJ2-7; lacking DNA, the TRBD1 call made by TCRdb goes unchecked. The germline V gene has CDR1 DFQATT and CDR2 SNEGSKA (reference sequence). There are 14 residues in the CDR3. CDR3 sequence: CSVRGGRSSYEQYF.

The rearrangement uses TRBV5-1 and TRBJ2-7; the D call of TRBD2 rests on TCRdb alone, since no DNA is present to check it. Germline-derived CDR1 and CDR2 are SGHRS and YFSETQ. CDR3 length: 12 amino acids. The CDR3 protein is CASSDGGYEQYF.

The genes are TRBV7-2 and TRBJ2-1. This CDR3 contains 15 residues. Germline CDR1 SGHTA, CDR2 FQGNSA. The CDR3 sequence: CASSLGGRIFIEQFF.

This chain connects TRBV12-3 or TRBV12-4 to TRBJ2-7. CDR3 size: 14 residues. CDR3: CASSLEARLSEQYF.

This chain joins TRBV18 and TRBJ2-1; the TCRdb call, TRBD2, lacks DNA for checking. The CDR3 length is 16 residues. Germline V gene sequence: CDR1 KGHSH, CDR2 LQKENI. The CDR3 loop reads CASSPGTSGSLNEQFF. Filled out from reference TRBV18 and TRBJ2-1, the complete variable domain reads NAGVMQNPRHLVRRRGQEARLRCSPMKGHSHVYWYRQLPEEGLKFMVYLQKENIIDESGMPKERFSAEFPKEGPSILRIQQVVRGDSAAYFCASSPGTSGSLNEQFFGPGTRLTVL.

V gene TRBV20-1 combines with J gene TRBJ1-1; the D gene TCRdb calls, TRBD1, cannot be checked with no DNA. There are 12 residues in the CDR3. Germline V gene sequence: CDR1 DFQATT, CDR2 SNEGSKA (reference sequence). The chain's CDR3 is CITPGQGTEAFF.

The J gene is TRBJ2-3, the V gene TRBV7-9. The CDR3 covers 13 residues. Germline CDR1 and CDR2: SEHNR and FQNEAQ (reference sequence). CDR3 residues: CASSPIDLHTQYF.

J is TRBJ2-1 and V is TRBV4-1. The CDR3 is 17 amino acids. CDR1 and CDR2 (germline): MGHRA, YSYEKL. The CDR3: CASSQDRRSSSYNEQFF.

The CDR3 protein is CATSPGAAHEQFF. The V and J genes are TRBV15 and TRBJ2-1; TCRdb's assignment of TRBD1 cannot be checked, as there is no DNA. This CDR3 spans 13 amino acids. CDR1 and CDR2 from the germline V gene are LNHNV and YYDKDF (reference sequence).

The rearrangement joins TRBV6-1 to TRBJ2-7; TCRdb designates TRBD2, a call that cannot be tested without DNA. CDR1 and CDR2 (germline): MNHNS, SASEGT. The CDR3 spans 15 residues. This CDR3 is CASSLQSGGVREQYF.